What follows are 9 T cell receptor beta chains derived from one specimen sequenced in a study of T cells after yellow fever vaccination. TCRdb fed the 5' RACE reads into MiXCR, producing one record per CDR3 protein. The sample has 150,000 to 200,000 distinct CDR3 sequences, under 7.5% seen once. The sequencing used CD4+ T cells sorted from PBMCs, collected more than 4 days after the first yellow fever vaccination. The receptor set was obtained from a man aged 18 to 35 who received the YFV17D yellow fever vaccine.

This clonotype appeared many times. The V and J genes are TRBV11-1 and TRBJ2-5, with D possibly matching TRBD2 (5 bases). V gave up 7 bases and J gave up 5 bases, with 11 bases separating them. Germline loops: CDR1 SGHAT, CDR2 FQDESV (reference sequence). The CDR3 is 12 residues long. In DNA, the CDR3 is TGTGCCAGCACGGGGATGGAGGAGACCCAGTACTTC. Translation: CASTGMEETQYF.

The table lists this clonotype with many counts. V gene TRBV15 combines with J gene TRBJ1-5, with D unclear. Trimming stripped 0 bases from V and 4 bases from J, with 1 base between. Germline-derived CDR1 and CDR2 are LNHNV and YYDKDF (reference sequence). This CDR3 contains 12 residues. The CDR3 spells CATSRDNQPQHF. CDR3 in DNA: TGTGCCACCAGCAGAGATAATCAGCCCCAGCATTTT.

The rearrangement links TRBV21-1 to TRBJ2-1; the table's D gene call, TRBD2, was not cross checked with the DNA. TRBV21-1 is a known pseudogene. There are 19 residues in the CDR3. The CDR3 bases are TGTGCCAGCACCTCCCCATCGAACCATGGGACTAGATCCTACAATGAGCAGTTCTTC. Translated: CASTSPSNHGTRSYNEQFF.

The sample holds many counts of this clonotype. The J gene is TRBJ1-5, the V gene TRBV9; TRBD1 might be the D (6 bases). Trimming took off 7 bases at V and 2 bases at J, with 16 bases between the two ends. This CDR3 contains 15 residues. Germline lookup yields CDR1 SGDLS and CDR2 YYNGEE. The DNA of the CDR3 is TGTGCCAGCGGGAAAGGGGGGGTGGGCAATCAGCCCCAGCATTTT. Translating it yields CASGKGGVGNQPQHF.

A note on this clonotype: A read error is possible here, since a much larger clone lies one base away. The missing conserved phenylalanine or tryptophan at the end of this CDR3 makes a read error likely. The chain carries TRBV5-1 and TRBJ2-5; D is unclear. The V and J ends lost 0 bases and 4 bases respectively, with 7 bases between them. Germline CDR1 is SGHRS and CDR2 is YFSETQ. This CDR3 is built from 13 residues. In nucleotides, the CDR3 is TGCGCCAGCAGCTTGGAAGGGCCAGAGACCCAGTACCTC. Its protein is CASSLEGPETQYL.

This clonotype came up many times. The rearrangement joins TRBV10-3 to TRBJ2-4, with D possibly being TRBD1 or TRBD2 (5 bases each). This CDR3 is 13 amino acids long. The V end lost 4 bases, the J end lost 7 bases, and 11 bases lay between the germline ends. The germline V gene has CDR1 ENHRY and CDR2 SYGVKD. DNA for the CDR3: TGTGCCATCAGTGCGGGACCGGGGAACATTCAGTACTTC. Its protein product is CAISAGPGNIQYF.

This clonotype was detected ten times or more. At one end, the junction sequence differs from germline, possibly due to a read error. The rearrangement joins TRBV12-3 or TRBV12-4 to TRBJ1-2; no clear D. The CDR3 runs 11 residues. The chain's CDR3 is CASSSATWILF. The CDR3 DNA reads as TGTGCCAGCAGTTCGGCCACCTGGATTTTATTC.

This clonotype was detected many times. J is TRBJ2-5 and V is TRBV19; a weak D match, TRBD2 (6 bases). The CDR3 is made up of 16 amino acids. Germline assignment: CDR1 LNHDA and CDR2 SQIVND (reference sequence). Trimming removed 3 bases from V and 1 base from J, with 15 bases in between. The CDR3 here is CASSIGGYGAQETQYF. CDR3 in DNA: TGTGCCAGTAGTATCGGGGGTTACGGGGCCCAAGAGACCCAGTACTTC.

This clonotype was recorded many times. This chain links TRBV7-9 with TRBJ2-7, with D possibly matching TRBD2 (5 bases). Trimming removed 5 bases from V and 2 bases from J, with 16 bases in between. The CDR3 runs to 15 residues. Germline-derived CDR1 and CDR2 are SEHNR and FQNEAQ (reference sequence). DNA for the CDR3: TGTGCCAGCAGCCCGGCGGGCGGAATTCCCTACGAGCAGTACTTC. It translates to CASSPAGGIPYEQYF.